This is a list of T cell receptor beta chains from one sample in a study of cytotoxic CD8 clonotypes in ibrutinib-treated CLL. Generated by immunoSEQ multiplex PCR, the TCRdb table keeps only in-frame clones and is missing some. The table has about 140,000 clones, about 75% seen once; the top ten hold roughly 4.7%. This material consisted of PBMCs, taken after 24 months of ibrutinib treatment. The receptors were gathered from a human donor with chronic lymphocytic leukemia. Both conserved end residues are part of each CDR3. The D gene is left open where the match is weak. Clone size is stated in some rows and not others, as once, few, many or a class when expanded.

D gene	V gene	J gene	clone size	CDR3 protein	CDR3 DNA
.	TRBV9	TRBJ2-5	.	CASSVGGAETQYF	TGTGCCAGCAGCGTAGGGGGGGCCGAGACCCAGTACTTC
.	TRBV2	TRBJ2-3	.	CASRDLGTDTQYF	TGTGCCAGCAGGGACTTGGGCACAGATACGCAGTATTTT
.	TRBV29-1	TRBJ1-1	.	CSGRGWAEAFF	TGCAGCGGCAGGGGTTGGGCTGAAGCTTTCTTT
.	TRBV7-6	TRBJ1-2	.	CASSLGGPDYGYTF	TGTGCCAGCAGCTTAGGGGGCCCGGACTATGGCTACACCTTC
.	TRBV7-9	TRBJ2-5	.	CASSPGQPGETQYF	TGTGCCAGCAGCCCGGGGCAGCCCGGGGAGACCCAGTACTTC
TRBD1	TRBV18	TRBJ2-7	.	CASSPGTVNYEQYF	TGTGCCAGCTCGCCCGGGACAGTAAACTACGAGCAGTACTTC
.	TRBV11-2	TRBJ2-7	.	CASSLGPPHRVAYEQYF	TGTGCCAGCAGCTTAGGACCCCCCCACAGGGTGGCCTACGAGCAGTACTTC
.	TRBV28	TRBJ2-2	.	CASSPPLVPNTGELFF	TGTGCCAGCAGCCCCCCCTTGGTACCGAACACCGGGGAGCTGTTTTTT
.	TRBV21-1	TRBJ2-1	.	CASSNTWGEQFF	TGTGCCAGCAGCAACACCTGGGGTGAGCAGTTCTTC
.	TRBV5-4	TRBJ1-1	.	CASTPGEGTEAFF	TGTGCCAGCACCCCGGGAGAGGGTACTGAAGCTTTCTTT
.	TRBV18	TRBJ2-5	once	CASSPGWGWQETQYF	TGTGCCAGCTCCCCCGGTTGGGGCTGGCAAGAGACCCAGTACTTC
TRBD1	TRBV6-6	TRBJ2-7	.	CASRPPGQGVYEQYF	TGTGCCAGCAGACCCCCGGGACAGGGGGTTTACGAGCAGTACTTC
.	TRBV11-3	TRBJ2-1	.	CASSLGLSSYNEQFF	TGTGCCAGCAGCTTGGGGCTCAGCTCCTACAATGAGCAGTTCTTC
.	TRBV4-2	TRBJ1-6	.	CASSQDRPDRGGSPLHF	TGTGCCAGCAGCCAAGATCGGCCCGACAGAGGGGGTTCACCCCTCCACTTT
TRBD2	TRBV6-4	TRBJ2-1	.	CASSQGAGDINEQFF	TGTGCCAGCAGCCAGGGAGCGGGGGATATCAATGAGCAGTTCTTC
.	TRBV2	TRBJ2-3	.	CASSPMGAGDTQYF	TGTGCCAGCAGCCCCATGGGGGCAGGGGATACGCAGTATTTT
TRBD2	TRBV6-5	TRBJ2-3	once	CASSYSSSGGDDTQYF	TGTGCCAGCAGTTACTCGTCCAGCGGGGGCGACGATACGCAGTATTTT
.	TRBV4-3	TRBJ2-1	.	CASSRGGWGNNEQFF	TGCGCCAGCAGCCGGGGAGGTTGGGGAAACAATGAGCAGTTCTTC
.	TRBV30	TRBJ1-5	.	CAWSVPGGALNQPQHF	TGTGCCTGGAGTGTACCCGGGGGGGCCCTAAATCAGCCTCAGCATTTT
TRBD2	TRBV5-8	TRBJ2-3	.	CASSPGTSSWMDTQYF	TGTGCCAGCAGCCCTGGGACTAGCTCGTGGATGGATACGCAGTATTTT
.	TRBV6-5	TRBJ1-2	.	CASSYSTGNYGYTF	TGTGCCAGCAGTTACTCGACCGGTAACTATGGCTACACCTTC
TRBD1	TRBV6-1	TRBJ2-7	many	CAFPRDRGTEQYF	TGTGCCTTCCCCCGGGACAGGGGGACCGAGCAGTACTTC
.	TRBV7-8	TRBJ2-2	.	CASSQTNTGELFF	TGTGCCAGCAGCCAAACCAACACCGGGGAGCTGTTTTTT
.	TRBV4-3	TRBJ2-2	.	CASSQDRVRRSGELFF	TGCGCCAGCAGCCAAGATAGAGTCAGGCGGTCCGGGGAGCTGTTTTTT
TRBD2	TRBV7-8	TRBJ2-1	.	CASSLVLAGGREQFF	TGTGCCAGCAGCTTAGTATTAGCGGGAGGAAGGGAGCAGTTCTTC
TRBD2	TRBV7-2	TRBJ2-4	.	CASSFSSGNIQYF	TGTGCCAGCAGCTTTTCTAGCGGGAACATTCAGTACTTC
.	TRBV4-3	TRBJ2-1	.	CASSQDVASYNEQFF	TGCGCCAGCAGCCAAGATGTGGCCTCTTACAATGAGCAGTTCTTC